This T cell receptor (beta chain) was retrieved from a study of T cell responses to AZD1222 COVID-19 vaccine. Study observations and caveats: The donor group comprised mostly white British people and more females; the analysis possibly underestimated clonal diversity. An increase in Spike-specific TCR breadth and depth was observed after two AZD1222 doses.

This clone was recorded once. Its antigen is still unknown. Profiled with immunoSEQ multiplex PCR; TCRdb holds only in-frame clones, not every one. The sample holds some 150,000 clones, about 90% seen once. The specimen was peripheral blood, collected on day 0 of AZD1222 vaccination. The sequence was obtained from an adult in good health.

CDR3 sequence (DNA): TGTGCCTGGAGTGTATTAGTAGCGTCAGAGGCCTCCTACGAGCAGTACTTC. Translation: CAWSVLVASEASYEQYF. The V gene is TRBV30, the J gene TRBJ2-7; D is possibly TRBD2 (5 bases). The CDR3 sequence is 17 residues long. In germline, CDR1 is GTSNPN, CDR2 SVGIG (reference sequence). The ends were cut back, 0 bases at V and 0 bases at J, with 18 bases in the middle. Looking up the rest from reference TRBV30 and TRBJ2-7 gives the full variable domain: SQTIHQWPATLVQPVGSPLSLECTVEGTSNPNLYWYRQAAGRGLQLLFYSVGIGQISSEVPQNLSASRPQDRQFILSSKKLLLSDSGFYLCAWSVLVASEASYEQYFGPGTRLTVT.